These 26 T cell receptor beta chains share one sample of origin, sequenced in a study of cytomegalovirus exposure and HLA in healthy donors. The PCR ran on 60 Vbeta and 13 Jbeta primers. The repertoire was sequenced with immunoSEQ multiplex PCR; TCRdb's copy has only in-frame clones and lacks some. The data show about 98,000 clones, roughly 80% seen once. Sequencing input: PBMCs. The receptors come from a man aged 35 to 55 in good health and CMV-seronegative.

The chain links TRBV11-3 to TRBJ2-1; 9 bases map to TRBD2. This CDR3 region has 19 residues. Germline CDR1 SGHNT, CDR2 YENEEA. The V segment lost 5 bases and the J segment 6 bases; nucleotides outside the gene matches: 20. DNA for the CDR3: TGTGCCAGCAGCCACCGCCATCGGAGCGGGGGGCCCGAGCCCAATGAGCAGTTCTTC. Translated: CASSHRHRSGGPEPNEQFF.

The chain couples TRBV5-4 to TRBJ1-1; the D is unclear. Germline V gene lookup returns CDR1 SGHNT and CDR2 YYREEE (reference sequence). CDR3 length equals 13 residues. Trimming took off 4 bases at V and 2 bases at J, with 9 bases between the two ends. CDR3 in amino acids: CASSLTENTEAFF. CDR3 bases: TGTGCCAGCAGCCTGACTGAAAACACTGAAGCTTTCTTT.

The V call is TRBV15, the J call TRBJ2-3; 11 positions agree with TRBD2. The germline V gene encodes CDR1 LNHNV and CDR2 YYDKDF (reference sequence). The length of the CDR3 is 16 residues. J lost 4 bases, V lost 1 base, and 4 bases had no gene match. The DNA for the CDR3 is TGTGCCACCAGCAGAGTAGCGGGGGGGGGCCCAGATACGCAGTATTTT. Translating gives CATSRVAGGGPDTQYF. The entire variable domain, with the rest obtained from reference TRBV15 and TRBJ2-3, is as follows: DAMVIQNPRYQVTQFGKPVTLSCSQTLNHNVMYWYQQKSSQAPKLLFHYYDKDFNNEADTPDNFQSRRPNTSFCFLDIRSPGLGDTAMYLCATSRVAGGGPDTQYFGPGTRLTVL.

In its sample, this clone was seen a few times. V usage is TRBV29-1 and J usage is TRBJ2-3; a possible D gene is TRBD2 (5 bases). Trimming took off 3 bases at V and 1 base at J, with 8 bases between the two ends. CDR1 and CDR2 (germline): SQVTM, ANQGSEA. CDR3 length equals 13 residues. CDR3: CSVDDGGTDTQYF. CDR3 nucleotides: TGCAGCGTTGATGACGGGGGCACAGATACGCAGTATTTT.

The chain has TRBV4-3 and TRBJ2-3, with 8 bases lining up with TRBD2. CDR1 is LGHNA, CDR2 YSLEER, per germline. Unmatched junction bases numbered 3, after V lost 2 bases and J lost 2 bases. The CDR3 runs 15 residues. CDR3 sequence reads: CASSQTSGTTDTQYF. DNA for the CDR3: TGCGCCAGCAGCCAAACTAGCGGAACCACAGATACGCAGTATTTT.

CDR3 amino acids: CAWSLIGQRGQPQHF. As DNA, the CDR3 is TGTGCCTGGAGTTTAATAGGACAGAGAGGTCAGCCCCAGCATTTT. J is TRBJ1-5 and V is TRBV30, with TRBD1 as a possible D gene (6 bases). The germline CDR1 and CDR2 sequences are GTSNPN and SVGIG (reference sequence). This CDR3 comprises 15 residues. Trimming cost V 2 bases and J 6 bases, with 17 bases left between them. The whole variable domain, filled in from reference TRBV30 and TRBJ1-5, reads SQTIHQWPATLVQPVGSPLSLECTVEGTSNPNLYWYRQAAGRGLQLLFYSVGIGQISSEVPQNLSASRPQDRQFILSSKKLLLSDSGFYLCAWSLIGQRGQPQHFGDGTRLSIL.

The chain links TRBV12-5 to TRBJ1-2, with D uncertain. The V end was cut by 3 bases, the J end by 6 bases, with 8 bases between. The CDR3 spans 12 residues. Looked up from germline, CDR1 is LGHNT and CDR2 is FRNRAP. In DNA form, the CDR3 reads TGTGCTAGTGGTTTTGAGTCCCATGGCTACACCTTC. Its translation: CASGFESHGYTF.

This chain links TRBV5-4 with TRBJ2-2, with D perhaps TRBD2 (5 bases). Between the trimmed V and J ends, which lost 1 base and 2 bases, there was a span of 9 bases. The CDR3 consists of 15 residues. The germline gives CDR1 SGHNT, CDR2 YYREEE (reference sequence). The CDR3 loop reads CASSLSGGNTGELFF. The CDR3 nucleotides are TGTGCCAGCAGCTTGAGCGGCGGAAACACCGGGGAGCTGTTTTTT.

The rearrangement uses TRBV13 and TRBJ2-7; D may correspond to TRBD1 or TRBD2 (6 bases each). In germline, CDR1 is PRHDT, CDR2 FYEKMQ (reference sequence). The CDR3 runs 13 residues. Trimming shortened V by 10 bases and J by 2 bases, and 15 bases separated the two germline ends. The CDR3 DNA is TGTGCCACCAGGAGGGGGATGACCTACGAGCAGTACTTC. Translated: CATRRGMTYEQYF.

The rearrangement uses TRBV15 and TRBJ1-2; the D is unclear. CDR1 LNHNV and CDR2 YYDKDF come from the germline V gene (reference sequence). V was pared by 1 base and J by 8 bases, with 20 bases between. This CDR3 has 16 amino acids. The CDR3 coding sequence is TGTGCCACCAGCAGAGGAAGGGCTGTCACCTCGGGGGGCTACACCTTC. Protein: CATSRGRAVTSGGYTF.

In DNA, the CDR3 is TGTGCCAGCAGCTCGGAAGGGACAGGTGGGGCTTTCTTT. Residues: CASSSEGTGGAFF. The chain employs TRBV7-9 and TRBJ1-1, with TRBD1 matching 8 bases. Germline lookup yields CDR1 SEHNR and CDR2 FQNEAQ (reference sequence). J gave up 11 bases and V 4 bases, and 9 bases lay outside the gene matches. CDR3 length equals 13 residues.

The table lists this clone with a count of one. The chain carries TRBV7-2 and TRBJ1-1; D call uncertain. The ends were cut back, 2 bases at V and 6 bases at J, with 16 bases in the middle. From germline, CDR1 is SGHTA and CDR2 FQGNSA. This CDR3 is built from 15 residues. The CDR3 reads CASSLFPTRLAEAFF. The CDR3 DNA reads TGTGCCAGCAGCTTATTTCCCACGAGGTTGGCTGAAGCTTTCTTT.

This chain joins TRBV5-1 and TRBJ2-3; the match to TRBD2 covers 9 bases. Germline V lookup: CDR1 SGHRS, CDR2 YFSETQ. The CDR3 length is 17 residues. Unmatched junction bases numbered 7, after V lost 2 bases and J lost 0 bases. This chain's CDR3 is CASSFTRSGGSTDTQYF. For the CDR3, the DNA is TGCGCCAGCAGCTTCACCCGAAGCGGGGGGAGCACAGATACGCAGTATTTT. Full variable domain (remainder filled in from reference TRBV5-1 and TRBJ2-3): KAGVTQTPRYLIKTRGQQVTLSCSPISGHRSVSWYQQTPGQGLQFLFEYFSETQRNKGNFPGRFSGRQFSNSRSEMNVSTLELGDSALYLCASSFTRSGGSTDTQYFGPGTRLTVL.

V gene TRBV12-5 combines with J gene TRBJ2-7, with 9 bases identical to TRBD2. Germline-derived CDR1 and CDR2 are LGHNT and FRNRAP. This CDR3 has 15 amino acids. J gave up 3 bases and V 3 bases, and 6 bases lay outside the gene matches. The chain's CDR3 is CASGFTLSGGYEQYF. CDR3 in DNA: TGTGCTAGTGGTTTTACCCTTAGCGGGGGCTACGAGCAGTACTTC.

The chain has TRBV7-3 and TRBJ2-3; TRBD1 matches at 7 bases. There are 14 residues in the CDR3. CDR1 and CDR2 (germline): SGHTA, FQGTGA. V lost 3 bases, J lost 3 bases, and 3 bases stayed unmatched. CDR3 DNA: TGTGCCAGCAGCTTGATCAGGGGGACAGATACGCAGTATTTT. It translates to CASSLIRGTDTQYF.

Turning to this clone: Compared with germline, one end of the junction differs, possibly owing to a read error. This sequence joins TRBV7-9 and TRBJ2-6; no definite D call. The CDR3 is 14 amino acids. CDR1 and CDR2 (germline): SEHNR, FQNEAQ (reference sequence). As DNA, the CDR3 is TGTTCCAGCAGCCCCATGTCAGGGGCCAACGTCCTGACTTTC. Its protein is CSSSPMSGANVLTF.

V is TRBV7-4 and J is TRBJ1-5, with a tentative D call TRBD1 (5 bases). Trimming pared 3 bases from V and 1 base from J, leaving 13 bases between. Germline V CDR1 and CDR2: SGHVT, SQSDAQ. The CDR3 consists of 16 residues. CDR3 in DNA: TGTGCCAGCAGCTTTCTGAGCAGGGCAAGCAATCAGCCCCAGCATTTT. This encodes CASSFLSRASNQPQHF.

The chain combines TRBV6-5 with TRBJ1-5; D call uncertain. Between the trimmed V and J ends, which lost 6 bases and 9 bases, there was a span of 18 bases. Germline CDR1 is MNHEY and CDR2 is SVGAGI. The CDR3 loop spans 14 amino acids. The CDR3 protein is CASSPDRVWLPQHF. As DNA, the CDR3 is TGTGCCAGCAGCCCCGACCGGGTATGGTTGCCCCAGCATTTT.

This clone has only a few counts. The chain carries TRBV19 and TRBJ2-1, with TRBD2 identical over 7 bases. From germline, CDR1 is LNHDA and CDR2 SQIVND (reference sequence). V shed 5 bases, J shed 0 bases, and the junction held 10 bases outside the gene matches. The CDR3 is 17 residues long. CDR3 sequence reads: CASSFSSGADSYNEQFF. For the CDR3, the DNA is TGTGCCAGTAGTTTCTCAAGCGGGGCGGACTCCTACAATGAGCAGTTCTTC.

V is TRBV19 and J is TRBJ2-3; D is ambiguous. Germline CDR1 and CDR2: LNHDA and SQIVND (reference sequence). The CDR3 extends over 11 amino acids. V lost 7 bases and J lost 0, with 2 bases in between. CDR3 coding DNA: TGTGCCAGTACGAGCACAGATACGCAGTATTTT. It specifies CASTSTDTQYF.

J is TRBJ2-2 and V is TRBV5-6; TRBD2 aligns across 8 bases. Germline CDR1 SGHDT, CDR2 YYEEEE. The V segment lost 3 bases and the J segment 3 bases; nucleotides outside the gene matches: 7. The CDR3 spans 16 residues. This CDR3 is CASSYGLADHTGELFF. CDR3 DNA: TGTGCCAGCAGCTATGGACTAGCTGATCACACCGGGGAGCTGTTTTTT.

The CDR3 region has the DNA TGTGCCAGCAAGGGGACTAGCGAGGACTACGAGCAGTACTTC. This translates into CASKGTSEDYEQYF. This rearrangement joins TRBV5-5 to TRBJ2-7; 10 bases fit TRBD2. CDR3 size: 14 residues. J was trimmed by 3 bases and V by 6 bases; bases with no gene match: 6. Germline CDR1 and CDR2: SGHKS and YYEKEE (reference sequence).

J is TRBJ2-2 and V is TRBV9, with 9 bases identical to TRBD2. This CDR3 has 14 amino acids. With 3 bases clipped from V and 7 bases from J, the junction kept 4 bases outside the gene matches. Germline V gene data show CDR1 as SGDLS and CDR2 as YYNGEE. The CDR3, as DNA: TGTGCCAGCAGCGGGGGACTAGCCAACGGGGAGCTGTTTTTT. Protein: CASSGGLANGELFF.

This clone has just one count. The CDR3 nucleotides read TGTGCCAGCAGCGAATCAAGACAGGGACGGAACAATGAGCAGTTCTTC. Translation gives CASSESRQGRNNEQFF. J is TRBJ2-1 and V is TRBV9; TRBD1 aligns across 7 bases. Germline V lookup: CDR1 SGDLS, CDR2 YYNGEE. The CDR3 runs 16 residues. V was clipped by 3 bases and J by 5 bases; unmatched bases: 11.

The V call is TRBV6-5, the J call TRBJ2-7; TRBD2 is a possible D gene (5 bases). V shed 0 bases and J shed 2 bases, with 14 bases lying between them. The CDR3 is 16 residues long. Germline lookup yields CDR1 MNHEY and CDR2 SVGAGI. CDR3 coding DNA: TGTGCCAGCAGTTACTCGAGGGCAGTACCCCCCTACGAGCAGTACTTC. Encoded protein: CASSYSRAVPPYEQYF.

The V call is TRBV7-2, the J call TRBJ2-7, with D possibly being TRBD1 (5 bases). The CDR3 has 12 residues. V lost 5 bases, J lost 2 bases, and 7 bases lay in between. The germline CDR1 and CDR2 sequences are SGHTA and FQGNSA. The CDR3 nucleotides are TGTGCCAGCAGCCCGACAGCCTACGAGCAGTACTTC. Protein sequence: CASSPTAYEQYF.